Following are 9 T cell receptor beta chains from one sample sequenced in a study of human T cells and chemical hapten exposure (dated by TCRdb to the early 2020s). Libraries were made using RACE. TCRdb names NextSeq 500 as the instrument used. The public reads were reanalyzed by TCRdb: fastp trimming at Q25, MiXCR alignment, in-frame beta chains only. CDR3 protein duplicates are merged, each entry listing the most common genes and DNA. A total of over 95,000 distinct CDR3 sequences appear in this sample, 9.5% to 15% of them only once. The leading ten clones occupy 2% to 2.5% of the sample. In light of the paper, this sample's time point label describes: patch test 1, 2 weeks after DPC sensitization. What the treatment or condition label conveys for this sample: therapeutic diphenylcyclopropenone sensitization with weekly scalp DPC. The specimen comprised whole blood, sampled in connection with sensitization to the hapten diphenylcyclopropenone (DPC). Receptors were obtained from a woman aged 40-49 years with alopecia areata. Some clones in this sample may be carry-over from other donors' samples.

The chain joins TRBV5-1 to TRBJ2-3, with 8 bases that match TRBD1. CDR3 length: 15 residues. Looked up from germline, CDR1 is SGHRS and CDR2 is YFSETQ. Germline trimming cut 4 bases from V and 2 bases from J; bases unmatched to any gene: 6. The CDR3 DNA is TGCGCCAGCAGCACCCGGACAGGGACCACAGATACGCAGTATTTT. Amino acid sequence: CASSTRTGTTDTQYF.

The table lists this clonotype with many counts. The genes are TRBV10-3 and TRBJ2-5, with D perhaps matching TRBD1 (5 bases). V lost 0 bases and J 1 base, leaving 9 bases between the germline ends. In germline, CDR1 is ENHRY, CDR2 SYGVKD. CDR3 length: 15 residues. The CDR3 bases are TGTGCCATCAGTGAGTCTCAGACAGCCCAAGAGACCCAGTACTTC. Translated, it gives CAISESQTAQETQYF.

This clonotype appeared many times. The chain has TRBV6-4 and TRBJ2-1; no definite D call. CDR1 MRHNA and CDR2 SNTAGT come from the germline V gene. The CDR3 runs 13 residues. V shed 6 bases and J shed 5 bases, with 11 bases lying between them. CDR3 nucleotides: TGTGCCAGCAGCCCCGACTTACACAATGAGCAGTTCTTC. Protein: CASSPDLHNEQFF.

This clonotype was detected a few times. The CDR3 bases are TGTGCCAGCTCACCGCAGACACTAGCGGGAGGGGGTAATGAGCAGTTCTTC. This translates into CASSPQTLAGGGNEQFF. The V and J genes are TRBV18 and TRBJ2-1, with 13 bases matching TRBD2. There are 17 residues in the CDR3. The V gene end was trimmed by 3 bases and the J gene end by 7 bases; junction bases not matched to a gene: 9. Germline CDR1 and CDR2: KGHSH and LQKENI.

This chain joins TRBV7-3 and TRBJ2-2, with D possibly being TRBD2 (6 bases). Trimming pared 4 bases from V and 6 bases from J, leaving 9 bases between. The CDR3 has 13 residues. CDR1 and CDR2 (germline): SGHTA, FQGTGA. The CDR3 bases are TGTGCCAGCAGCTCATCGGGGGCCGGGGAGCTGTTTTTT. It specifies CASSSSGAGELFF.

The sample holds a few counts of this clonotype. The V and J genes are TRBV9 and TRBJ2-7; 10 bases fit TRBD2. CDR3 length: 15 residues. Trimming at V came to 4 bases and at J to 3 bases, leaving 7 bases not matched to a gene. From germline, CDR1 is SGDLS and CDR2 YYNGEE. Here the CDR3 reads CASSLAGERVYEQYF. The CDR3 region has the DNA TGTGCCAGCAGCCTAGCGGGAGAAAGGGTCTACGAGCAGTACTTC.

This clonotype was seen more than once but under ten times. This chain links TRBV14 with TRBJ1-1; TRBD1 aligns across 10 bases. Per germline, CDR1 SGHDN and CDR2 FVKESK. The CDR3 is 15 amino acids. V gave up 4 bases and J gave up 7 bases; unmatched junction bases: 9. In DNA, the CDR3 is TGTGCCAGCAGCCCTCGACAGGGGGCTTTGGGTGAAGCTTTCTTT. Encoded protein: CASSPRQGALGEAFF.

The sample holds a few counts of this clonotype. The CDR3 reads CASSPPGLAGIETQYF. The DNA for the CDR3 is TGTGCCAGCAGCCCCCCGGGACTAGCGGGCATAGAGACCCAGTACTTC. V usage is TRBV9 and J usage is TRBJ2-5, with 12 bases aligning to TRBD2. Trimming took 4 bases from V and 4 from J; bases not matched to a gene: 8. Germline-derived CDR1 and CDR2 are SGDLS and YYNGEE. The CDR3 covers 16 residues.

The chain employs TRBV11-2 and TRBJ1-4; TRBD1 matches at 7 bases. Germline-derived CDR1 and CDR2 are SGHAT and FQNNGV. V was pared by 5 bases and J by 4 bases, with 4 bases of the junction left unmatched. This CDR3 is built from 14 residues. The CDR3 protein is CASSGTEFNEKLFF. For the CDR3, the DNA is TGTGCCAGCAGCGGGACAGAGTTTAATGAAAAACTGTTTTTT.